This T cell receptor (beta chain) was retrieved from a study of shared clonotypes between healthy human individuals. On the study more broadly: Three plates each covered CD4 naive and memory; CD8 naive two, CD8 memory one.

Method: immunoSEQ multiplex PCR; TCRdb's copy keeps in-frame clones and lacks some. The table lists 2 million to 3 million clones, approximately 94% of them singletons. This clone was seen only a few times. What it binds is unknown. CDR1 and CDR2 (germline): SGHTA, FQGTGA. The CDR3 runs to 16 residues. V lost 2 bases, J lost 4 bases, and 7 bases stayed unmatched. The split of CD4+ cells yielded CD45RA+ naive and CD45RA-negative memory subsets. Findings and caveats of the study: There were few donors, and this limited the genetic and exposure-history diversity represented.

The V gene is TRBV7-3, the J gene TRBJ2-1; 8 nucleotides agree with TRBD2. The sequence was collected from a man between 18 and 35 years old in good health. Some clones in this sample may be carry-over from other donors' samples. The sequencing sample was made of naive CD4+ T cells from PBMCs. Specified subset: CD45RA+ positively selected. The DNA of the CDR3 is TGTGCCAGCAGCTTACTATCGGGACTAGAGTACAATGAGCAGTTCTTC. Protein sequence: CASSLLSGLEYNEQFF.